This passage covers 28 T cell receptor beta chains from one sample sequenced in a study of T cell responses to AZD1222 COVID-19 vaccine. Assay used: immunoSEQ multiplex PCR; TCRdb lists only in-frame clones, some missing. The sample lists about 97,000 clones, 85% to 90% seen once, with approximately 7.5% in the top ten. Sample: peripheral blood, taken on day 0 of AZD1222 vaccination. Receptors were obtained from an adult in good health.

The V gene is TRBV7-3, the J gene TRBJ1-2, with D possibly being TRBD1 (5 bases). The CDR3 length is 14 residues. Germline CDR1 is SGHTA and CDR2 is FQGTGA. The V end was cut by 5 bases, the J end by 7 bases, with 17 bases between. The chain's CDR3 is CASSPGWGEGGYTF. CDR3 DNA sequence: TGTGCCAGCAGCCCAGGGTGGGGTGAGGGTGGCTACACCTTC.

This CDR3 reads CASRAGWGFSGELFF. CDR3 DNA sequence: TGCGCCAGCCGCGCCGGATGGGGGTTCTCCGGGGAGCTGTTTTTT. The chain carries TRBV5-1 and TRBJ2-2; perhaps D is TRBD1 or TRBD2 (5 bases each). Looked up from germline, CDR1 is SGHRS and CDR2 is YFSETQ. This CDR3 contains 15 residues. The V and J ends lost 7 bases and 6 bases respectively, with 19 bases between them.

This clone was seen just once. The V and J genes are TRBV6-5 and TRBJ2-1; 7 bases map to TRBD1. The CDR3 extends over 16 amino acids. The germline V gene encodes CDR1 MNHEY and CDR2 SVGAGI. Losses at the gene ends were 0 bases for V and 0 bases for J; bases not matched to a gene: 2. In nucleotides, the CDR3 is TGTGCCAGCAGTTACTCCTGGGACAGCTCCTACAATGAGCAGTTCTTC. This gives the protein CASSYSWDSSYNEQFF.

This clone showed up just once. This chain joins TRBV18 and TRBJ1-2; 8 bases match TRBD1. Germline V CDR1 and CDR2: KGHSH, LQKENI. V lost 2 bases, J lost 8 bases, and 4 bases stayed unmatched. The CDR3 consists of 13 residues. The CDR3 sequence: CASSPGTGGGYTF. The DNA of the CDR3 is TGTGCCAGCTCACCAGGGACAGGAGGCGGCTACACCTTC.

The rearrangement joins TRBV19 to TRBJ2-7, with 9 bases identical to TRBD1. The germline V gene has CDR1 LNHDA and CDR2 SQIVND (reference sequence). The CDR3 covers 14 residues. V was pared by 4 bases and J by 3 bases, with 4 bases of the junction left unmatched. In DNA form, the CDR3 reads TGTGCCAGTAGTACTGGACAGGGGAGCTACGAGCAGTACTTC. Encoded protein: CASSTGQGSYEQYF.

This clone occurred once. The chain is built from TRBV6-1 and TRBJ2-5; tentatively, D is TRBD2 (6 bases). Germline V gene data show CDR1 as MNHNS and CDR2 as SASEGT. The CDR3 sequence is 16 residues long. Trimming stripped 4 bases from V and 1 base from J, with 16 bases between. DNA for the CDR3: TGTGCCAGCAGTGGAAGACTCCGGAGGGGCCAAGAGACCCAGTACTTC. The encoded protein is CASSGRLRRGQETQYF.

The rearrangement uses TRBV5-8 and TRBJ2-1; 7 bases match TRBD1. This CDR3 spans 14 amino acids. V was clipped by 0 bases and J by 3 bases; unmatched bases: 0. Germline V lookup: CDR1 SGHTS, CDR2 YDEGEE. The CDR3 nucleotides are TGTGCCAGCAGCTTGGGGACAGGCTACAATGAGCAGTTCTTC. Translation: CASSLGTGYNEQFF.

As for this clone: Mismatch with germline at one junction end may stem from a read error. The chain joins TRBV7-9 to TRBJ1-2, with D possibly TRBD1 on 5 matching bases. Germline CDR1 and CDR2: SEHNR and FQNEAQ (reference sequence). The CDR3 spans 9 residues. CDR3 protein: CHGGAGYTF. CDR3 sequence (DNA): TGCCACGGCGGGGCTGGCTACACCTTC. The entire variable domain, with the rest obtained from reference TRBV7-9 and TRBJ1-2, is as follows: DTGVSQNPRHKITKRGQNVTFRCDPISEHNRLYWYRQTLGQGPEFLTYFQNEAQLEKSRLLSDRFSAERPKGSFSTLEIQRTEQGDSAMYLCHGGAGYTFGSGTRLTVV.

The gene calls are TRBV14 and TRBJ1-6, with D unclear. Per the germline V gene, CDR1 is SGHDN and CDR2 is FVKESK. V gave up 5 bases and J gave up 7 bases, with 15 bases separating them. The length of the CDR3 is 15 residues. CDR3 residues: CASSSSRAFNSPLHF. In DNA, the CDR3 is TGTGCCAGCAGCTCCTCCCGGGCCTTCAATTCACCCCTCCACTTT.

J is TRBJ1-5 and V is TRBV21-1; the table names TRBD1, a call not compared with the DNA. TRBV21-1 is tagged as a pseudogene. The CDR3 has 19 amino acids. In DNA form, the CDR3 reads TGTGCCAGCAGCAAAGTTGACGGGACAGGGGTTTCTAACAATCAGCCCCAGCATTTT. It codes for CASSKVDGTGVSNNQPQHF.

The chain uses TRBV5-1 and TRBJ1-2, with D tentatively TRBD1 (6 bases). This CDR3 region has 15 residues. Germline V gives CDR1 SGHRS, CDR2 YFSETQ. V gave up 4 bases and J gave up 8 bases, with 21 bases separating them. This CDR3 is CASSPRASQGGGYTF. CDR3 DNA: TGCGCCAGCAGCCCTAGGGCCTCACAGGGTGGAGGCTACACCTTC.

The gene calls are TRBV28 and TRBJ2-7; 8 bases agree with TRBD2. Looked up from germline, CDR1 is MDHEN and CDR2 is SYDVKM. The CDR3 sequence is 18 residues long. V trimming: 5 bases; J trimming: 2 bases; junction bases outside the gene matches: 17. DNA for the CDR3: TGTGCCAGCAGTCTACGGTCAGGCGGGGCGGGAGGCCCCTACGAGCAGTACTTC. It translates to CASSLRSGGAGGPYEQYF.

This clone was recorded once. This sequence joins TRBV7-9 and TRBJ1-2; TRBD1 might be the D (5 bases). The CDR3 has 14 residues. Trimming stripped 3 bases from V and 4 bases from J, with 12 bases between. The V gene's germline CDR1 is SEHNR and CDR2 FQNEAQ (reference sequence). This chain's CDR3 is CASSLRGEGYGYTF. As DNA, the CDR3 is TGTGCCAGCAGCTTGCGGGGGGAGGGCTATGGCTACACCTTC.

V gene TRBV5-1 combines with J gene TRBJ2-1; TRBD1 aligns across 10 bases. V shed 4 bases and J 12 bases; nucleotides not matched to a gene: 13. This CDR3 region has 15 residues. Germline assignment: CDR1 SGHRS and CDR2 YFSETQ. The CDR3 sequence: CASSAVGTGALGQFF. In DNA form, the CDR3 reads TGCGCCAGCAGCGCGGTCGGGACAGGGGCTTTAGGGCAGTTCTTC.

The CDR3 loop is CASSPTGVEKLFF. CDR3 DNA: TGTGCCAGCAGCCCGACAGGGGTTGAAAAACTGTTTTTT. V gene TRBV7-9 combines with J gene TRBJ1-4; 8 nucleotides line up with TRBD1. CDR1 and CDR2 (germline): SEHNR, FQNEAQ (reference sequence). This CDR3 is built from 13 residues. V lost 5 bases and J lost 7; bases outside the gene matches: 3. The full variable domain, with the rest looked up from reference TRBV7-9 and TRBJ1-4, is DTGVSQNPRHKITKRGQNVTFRCDPISEHNRLYWYRQTLGQGPEFLTYFQNEAQLEKSRLLSDRFSAERPKGSFSTLEIQRTEQGDSAMYLCASSPTGVEKLFFGSGTQLSVL.

This sequence joins TRBV28 and TRBJ1-3, with TRBD1 as a possible D gene (5 bases). V lost 3 bases and J lost 2, with 8 bases in between. CDR3 length: 14 amino acids. CDR1 and CDR2 (germline): MDHEN, SYDVKM. This CDR3 reads CASSFGGAGNTIYF. The CDR3 nucleotides read TGTGCCAGCAGTTTTGGGGGTGCTGGAAACACCATATATTTT.

CDR3 loop: CATRQGEAYEQYF. In DNA, the CDR3 is TGTGCCACCAGGCAGGGCGAAGCCTACGAGCAGTACTTC. The chain joins TRBV24-1 to TRBJ2-7; possible D gene TRBD1, 5 bases. CDR1 and CDR2 (germline): KGHDR, SFDVKD. Trimming left V 7 bases short and J 2 bases short, with 11 bases between. CDR3 length: 13 residues.

V and J are TRBV5-1 and TRBJ2-1, with D uncertain. The CDR3 loop spans 12 amino acids. V was pared by 4 bases and J by 7 bases, with 9 bases between. Per germline, CDR1 SGHRS and CDR2 YFSETQ. The CDR3 is CASSALGNEQFF. CDR3 nucleotide sequence: TGCGCCAGCAGCGCGCTAGGAAATGAGCAGTTCTTC.

The chain is built from TRBV10-3 and TRBJ1-5; D gene uncertain. Trimming took off 4 bases at V and 1 base at J, with 11 bases between the two ends. CDR1 and CDR2 from the germline V gene are ENHRY and SYGVKD. The CDR3 runs 15 residues. CDR3 loop: CAISVGGLSNQPQHF. The CDR3 DNA follows: TGTGCCATCAGTGTTGGAGGGTTGAGCAATCAGCCCCAGCATTTT.

V and J are TRBV6-2 or TRBV6-3 and TRBJ2-3; 8 bases match TRBD1. CDR1 is MNHEY, CDR2 SVGEGT, per germline. J was trimmed by 0 bases and V by 5 bases; bases with no gene match: 4. The CDR3 loop spans 15 amino acids. The CDR3 spells CASSGQGHSTDTQYF. Written as DNA, the CDR3 is TGTGCCAGCAGTGGACAGGGACATAGCACAGATACGCAGTATTTT.

V usage is TRBV6-2 or TRBV6-3 and J usage is TRBJ1-1; 7 bases agree with TRBD1. V lost 8 bases and J lost 4; bases outside the gene matches: 7. The CDR3 is 13 residues long. The germline CDR1 and CDR2 sequences are MNHEY and SVGEGT. The CDR3 spells CASRPTGSTEAFF. CDR3 DNA sequence: TGTGCCAGCCGCCCGACAGGGAGCACTGAAGCTTTCTTT.

The chain has TRBV11-2 and TRBJ2-2; either TRBD1 or TRBD2 may fit D (7 bases each). The CDR3 length is 12 residues. Trimming cost V 5 bases and J 9 bases, with 10 bases left between them. Germline CDR1 SGHAT, CDR2 FQNNGV. In nucleotides, the CDR3 is TGTGCCAGCAGCCAGGGGGGGAGGGAGCTGTTTTTT. Translating gives CASSQGGRELFF.

This chain uses TRBV6-1 with TRBJ2-7, with D tentatively TRBD1 (5 bases). Germline CDR1 is MNHNS and CDR2 is SASEGT. Trimming left V 2 bases short and J 6 bases short, with 11 bases between. CDR3 size: 13 residues. CDR3 sequence (DNA): TGTGCCAGCAGTGAATGGCGTCAGGGCGAGCAGTACTTC. This gives the protein CASSEWRQGEQYF.

The chain couples TRBV5-8 to TRBJ1-1, with TRBD1 as a possible D gene (6 bases). Looked up from germline, CDR1 is SGHTS and CDR2 is YDEGEE. Trimming stripped 4 bases from V and 1 base from J, with 14 bases between. The CDR3 consists of 15 residues. In DNA form, the CDR3 reads TGTGCCAGCAGCCTTGGTTGGGACACGAACACTGAAGCTTTCTTT. Residues: CASSLGWDTNTEAFF.

The CDR3 protein is CASSQGGAGLVVNEQFF. CDR3 bases: TGCGCCAGCAGCCAAGGGGGGGCGGGACTAGTAGTCAATGAGCAGTTCTTC. V usage is TRBV4-1 and J usage is TRBJ2-1; TRBD2 matches 8 bases. The ends lost 1 base at V and 6 bases at J; junction bases unmatched: 11. This CDR3 is built from 17 residues. Looked up from germline, CDR1 is MGHRA and CDR2 is YSYEKL.

This chain uses TRBV24-1 with TRBJ2-7; D not certain. The ends were cut back, 3 bases at V and 0 bases at J, with 8 bases in the middle. Looked up from germline, CDR1 is KGHDR and CDR2 is SFDVKD. The CDR3 spans 14 residues. The CDR3 protein is CATSDPTSSYEQYF. DNA for the CDR3: TGTGCCACCAGTGATCCAACAAGCTCCTACGAGCAGTACTTC.

The chain combines TRBV3-1 (or the pseudogene TRBV3-2) with TRBJ2-1, with 14 bases aligning to TRBD2. This CDR3 contains 17 residues. Germline V gene sequence: CDR1 LGHDT, CDR2 YNNKEL (reference sequence). The V and J ends lost 7 bases and 4 bases, in that order; junction bases with no gene match: 9. The CDR3 loop is CASKTSGRAGPYNEQFF. The CDR3 DNA reads TGTGCCAGCAAGACTAGCGGGAGGGCTGGACCATACAATGAGCAGTTCTTC.

DNA of the CDR3: TGTGCCAGCAGTTTAAGTCAGGGAAGACAGCCCCAGCATTTT. Amino acids: CASSLSQGRQPQHF. The genes are TRBV28 and TRBJ1-5; D possibly corresponds to TRBD1 (5 bases). The CDR3 runs to 14 residues. The V end was cut by 2 bases, the J end by 7 bases, with 12 bases between. Germline V gene lookup returns CDR1 MDHEN and CDR2 SYDVKM.